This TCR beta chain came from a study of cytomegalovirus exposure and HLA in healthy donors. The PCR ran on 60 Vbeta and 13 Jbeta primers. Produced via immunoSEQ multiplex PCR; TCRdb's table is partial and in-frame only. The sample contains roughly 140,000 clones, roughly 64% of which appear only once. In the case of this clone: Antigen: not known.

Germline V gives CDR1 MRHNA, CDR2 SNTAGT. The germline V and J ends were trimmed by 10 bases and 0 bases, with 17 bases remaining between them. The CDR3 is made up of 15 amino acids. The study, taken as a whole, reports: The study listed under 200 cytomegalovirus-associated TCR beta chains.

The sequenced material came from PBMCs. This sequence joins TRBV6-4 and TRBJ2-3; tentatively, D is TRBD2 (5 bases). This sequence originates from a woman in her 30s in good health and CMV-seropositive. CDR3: CATLPRRGSTDTQYF. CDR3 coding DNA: TGTGCCACCCTCCCGAGACGGGGAAGCACAGATACGCAGTATTTT.